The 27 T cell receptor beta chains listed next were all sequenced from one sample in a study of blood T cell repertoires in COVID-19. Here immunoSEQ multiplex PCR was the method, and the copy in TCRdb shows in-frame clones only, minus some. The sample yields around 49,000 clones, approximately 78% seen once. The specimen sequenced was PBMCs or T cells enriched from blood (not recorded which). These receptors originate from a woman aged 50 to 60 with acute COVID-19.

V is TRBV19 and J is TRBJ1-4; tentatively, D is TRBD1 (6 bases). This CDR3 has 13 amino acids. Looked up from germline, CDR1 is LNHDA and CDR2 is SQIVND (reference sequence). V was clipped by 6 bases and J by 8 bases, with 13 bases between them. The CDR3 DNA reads TGTGCCAGTAGCTACAGGGAGGGCGAAAAACTGTTTTTT. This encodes CASSYREGEKLFF.

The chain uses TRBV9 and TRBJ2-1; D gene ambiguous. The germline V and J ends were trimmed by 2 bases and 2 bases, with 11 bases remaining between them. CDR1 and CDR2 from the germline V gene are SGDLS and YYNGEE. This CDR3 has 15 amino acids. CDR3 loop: CASSVTSQAYNEQFF. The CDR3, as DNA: TGTGCCAGCAGCGTGACCAGCCAGGCCTACAATGAGCAGTTCTTC.

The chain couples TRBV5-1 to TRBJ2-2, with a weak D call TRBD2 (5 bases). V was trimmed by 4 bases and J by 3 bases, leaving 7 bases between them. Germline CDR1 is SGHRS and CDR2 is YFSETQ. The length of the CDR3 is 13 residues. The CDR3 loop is CASSPGYTGELFF. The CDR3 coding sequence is TGCGCCAGCAGCCCGGGGTACACCGGGGAGCTGTTTTTT.

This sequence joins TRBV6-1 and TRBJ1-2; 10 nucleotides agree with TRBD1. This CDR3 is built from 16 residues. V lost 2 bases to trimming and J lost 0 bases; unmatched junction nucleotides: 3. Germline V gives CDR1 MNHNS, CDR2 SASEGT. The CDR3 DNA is TGTGCCAGCAGTGAACAAGGACAGGGGGCTAACTATGGCTACACCTTC. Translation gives CASSEQGQGANYGYTF.

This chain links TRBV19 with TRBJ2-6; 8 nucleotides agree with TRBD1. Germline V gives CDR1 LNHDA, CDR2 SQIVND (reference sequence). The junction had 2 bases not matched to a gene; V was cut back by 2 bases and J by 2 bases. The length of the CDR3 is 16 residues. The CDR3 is CASSITGGPGANVLTF. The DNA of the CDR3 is TGTGCCAGTAGTATAACAGGGGGTCCTGGGGCCAACGTCCTGACTTTC. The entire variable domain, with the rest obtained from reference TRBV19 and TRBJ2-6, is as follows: DGGITQSPKYLFRKEGQNVTLSCEQNLNHDAMYWYRQDPGQGLRLIYYSQIVNDFQKGDIAEGYSVSREKKESFPLTVTSAQKNPTAFYLCASSITGGPGANVLTFGAGSRLTVL.

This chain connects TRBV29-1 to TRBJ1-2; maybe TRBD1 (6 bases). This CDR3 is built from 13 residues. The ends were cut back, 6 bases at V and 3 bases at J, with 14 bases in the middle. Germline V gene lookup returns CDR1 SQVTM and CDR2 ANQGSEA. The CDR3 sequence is CSVQQGNHYGYTF. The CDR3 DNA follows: TGCAGCGTCCAACAGGGAAATCACTATGGCTACACCTTC.

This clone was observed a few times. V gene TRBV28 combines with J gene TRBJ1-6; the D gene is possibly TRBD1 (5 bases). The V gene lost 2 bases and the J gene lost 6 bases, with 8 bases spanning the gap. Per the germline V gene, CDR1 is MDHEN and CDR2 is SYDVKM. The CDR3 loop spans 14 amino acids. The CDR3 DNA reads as TGTGCCAGCAGTTTAACAGGCATTAATTCACCCCTCCACTTT. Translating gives CASSLTGINSPLHF.

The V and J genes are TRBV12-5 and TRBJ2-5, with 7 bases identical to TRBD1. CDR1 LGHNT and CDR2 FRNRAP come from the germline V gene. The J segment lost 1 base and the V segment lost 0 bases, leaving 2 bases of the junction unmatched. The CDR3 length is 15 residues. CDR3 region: CASGLVQGPQETQYF. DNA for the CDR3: TGTGCTAGTGGTTTGGTACAGGGGCCCCAAGAGACCCAGTACTTC. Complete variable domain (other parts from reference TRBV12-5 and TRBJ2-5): DARVTQTPRHKVTEMGQEVTMRCQPILGHNTVFWYRQTMMQGLELLAYFRNRAPLDDSGMPKDRFSAEMPDATLATLKIQPSEPRDSAVYFCASGLVQGPQETQYFGPGTRLLVL.

Here the CDR3 reads CAIKTGNTEAFF. CDR3 nucleotide sequence: TGTGCCATCAAGACAGGGAACACTGAAGCTTTCTTT. The chain is built from TRBV2 and TRBJ1-1, with D perhaps TRBD1 (6 bases). Per germline, CDR1 SNHLY and CDR2 FYNNEI. Between the trimmed V and J ends, which lost 10 bases and 1 base, there was a span of 10 bases. The CDR3 has 12 residues.

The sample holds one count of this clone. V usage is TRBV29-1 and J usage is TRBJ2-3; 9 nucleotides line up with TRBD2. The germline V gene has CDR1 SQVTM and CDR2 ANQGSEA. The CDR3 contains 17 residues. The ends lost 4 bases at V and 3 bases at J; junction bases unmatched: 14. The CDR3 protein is CSVVVSGGRTKTDTQYF. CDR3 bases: TGCAGCGTTGTAGTTAGCGGGGGCCGAACGAAGACAGATACGCAGTATTTT.

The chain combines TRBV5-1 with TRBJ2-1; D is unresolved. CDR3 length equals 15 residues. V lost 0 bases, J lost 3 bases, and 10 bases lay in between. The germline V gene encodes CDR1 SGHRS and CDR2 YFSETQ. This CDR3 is CASSLGGFGYNEQFF. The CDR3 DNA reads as TGCGCCAGCAGCTTGGGAGGATTCGGCTACAATGAGCAGTTCTTC.

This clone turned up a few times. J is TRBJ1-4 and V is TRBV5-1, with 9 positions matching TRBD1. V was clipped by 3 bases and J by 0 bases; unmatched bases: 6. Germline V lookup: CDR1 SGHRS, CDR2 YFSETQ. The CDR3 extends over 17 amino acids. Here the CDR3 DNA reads TGCGCCAGCAGCTGGACAGGGGTTTGGTCAACTAATGAAAAACTGTTTTTT. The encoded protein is CASSWTGVWSTNEKLFF.

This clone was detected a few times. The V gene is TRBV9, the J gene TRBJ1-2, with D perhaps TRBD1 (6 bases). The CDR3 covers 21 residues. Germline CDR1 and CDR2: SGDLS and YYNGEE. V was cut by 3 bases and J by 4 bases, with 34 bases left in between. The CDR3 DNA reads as TGTGCCAGCAGCGGGGCCTTGGGGCGTGACAGGCCCACCCCTCAACCCTATGGCTACACCTTC. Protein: CASSGALGRDRPTPQPYGYTF. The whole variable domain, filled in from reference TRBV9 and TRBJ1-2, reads DSGVTQTPKHLITATGQRVTLRCSPRSGDLSVYWYQQSLDQGLQFLIQYYNGEERAKGNILERFSAQQFPDLHSELNLSSLELGDSALYFCASSGALGRDRPTPQPYGYTFGSGTRLTVV.

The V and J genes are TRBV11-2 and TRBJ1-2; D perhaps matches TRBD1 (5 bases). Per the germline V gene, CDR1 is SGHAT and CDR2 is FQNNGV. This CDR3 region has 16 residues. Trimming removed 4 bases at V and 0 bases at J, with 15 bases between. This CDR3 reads CASSSFKTTANYGYTF. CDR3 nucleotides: TGTGCCAGCAGCTCCTTTAAAACGACAGCTAACTATGGCTACACCTTC.

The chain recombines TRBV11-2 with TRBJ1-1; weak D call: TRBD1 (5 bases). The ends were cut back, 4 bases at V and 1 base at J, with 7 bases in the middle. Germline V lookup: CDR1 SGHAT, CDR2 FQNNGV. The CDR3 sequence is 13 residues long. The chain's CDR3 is CASSSQGNTEAFF. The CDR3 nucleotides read TGTGCCAGCAGCTCCCAGGGGAACACTGAAGCTTTCTTT.

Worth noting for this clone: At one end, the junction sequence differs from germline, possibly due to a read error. CDR3 DNA sequence: TGTGCCCGCAGGGGACAGGGAGCCTACAATGAGCAGTTCTTC. Translated, it gives CARRGQGAYNEQFF. This sequence joins TRBV2 and TRBJ2-1; 9 bases map to TRBD1. There are 14 residues in the CDR3. Germline V gene lookup returns CDR1 SNHLY and CDR2 FYNNEI.

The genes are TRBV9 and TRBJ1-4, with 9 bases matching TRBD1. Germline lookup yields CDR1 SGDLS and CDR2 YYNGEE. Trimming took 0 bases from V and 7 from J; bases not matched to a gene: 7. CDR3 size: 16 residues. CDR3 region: CASSVGGTGSFEKLFF. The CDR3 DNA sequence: TGTGCCAGCAGCGTAGGGGGGACAGGGAGTTTTGAAAAACTGTTTTTT.

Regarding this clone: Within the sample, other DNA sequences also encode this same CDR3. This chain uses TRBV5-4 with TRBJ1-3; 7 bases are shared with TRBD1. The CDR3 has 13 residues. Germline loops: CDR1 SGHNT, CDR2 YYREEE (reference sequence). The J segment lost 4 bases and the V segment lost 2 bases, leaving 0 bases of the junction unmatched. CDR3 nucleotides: TGTGCCAGCAGCTTACAGGGGGGAAACACCATATATTTT. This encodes CASSLQGGNTIYF.

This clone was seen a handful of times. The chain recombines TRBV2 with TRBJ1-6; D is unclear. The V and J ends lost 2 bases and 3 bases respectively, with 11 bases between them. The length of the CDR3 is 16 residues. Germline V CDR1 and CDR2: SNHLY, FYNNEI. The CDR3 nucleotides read TGTGCCAGCAGTGAACTAAGCCCATTCTATAATTCACCCCTCCACTTT. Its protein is CASSELSPFYNSPLHF.

CDR3 sequence reads: CASSRRQGDPGELFF. In DNA, the CDR3 is TGTGCCAGCAGCCGGCGACAGGGGGATCCCGGGGAGCTGTTTTTT. The gene calls are TRBV11-3 and TRBJ2-2; TRBD1 agrees at 9 bases. Trimming took 5 bases from V and 6 from J; bases not matched to a gene: 7. Germline V gene data show CDR1 as SGHNT and CDR2 as YENEEA. This CDR3 is built from 15 residues.

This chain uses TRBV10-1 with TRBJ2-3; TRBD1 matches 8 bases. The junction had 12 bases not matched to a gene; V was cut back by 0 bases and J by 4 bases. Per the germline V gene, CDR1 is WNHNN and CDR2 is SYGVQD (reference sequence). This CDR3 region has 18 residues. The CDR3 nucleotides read TGCGCCAGCAGTGAGTCGATATTGAGACAGGGGATGGCAGATACGCAGTATTTT. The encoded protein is CASSESILRQGMADTQYF.

The CDR3 protein is CASSQGRLRGQGYTF. In nucleotides, the CDR3 is TGTGCCAGCAGCCAAGGACGGTTAAGGGGGCAGGGCTACACCTTC. This chain connects TRBV14 to TRBJ1-2, with 7 bases fitting TRBD1. The junction had 10 bases not matched to a gene; V was cut back by 1 base and J by 8 bases. The CDR3 runs 15 residues. Looked up from germline, CDR1 is SGHDN and CDR2 is FVKESK. The whole variable domain, filled in from reference TRBV14 and TRBJ1-2, reads EAGVTQFPSHSVIEKGQTVTLRCDPISGHDNLYWYRRVMGKEIKFLLHFVKESKQDESGMPNNRFLAERTGGTYSTLKVQPAELEDSGVYFCASSQGRLRGQGYTFGSGTRLTVV.

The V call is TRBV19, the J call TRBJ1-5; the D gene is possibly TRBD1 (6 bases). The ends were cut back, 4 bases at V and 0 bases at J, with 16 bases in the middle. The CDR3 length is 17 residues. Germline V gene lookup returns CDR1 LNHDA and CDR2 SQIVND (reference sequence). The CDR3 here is CASSKPRDTYSNQPQHF. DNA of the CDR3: TGTGCCAGTAGTAAGCCGAGGGACACATATAGCAATCAGCCCCAGCATTTT.

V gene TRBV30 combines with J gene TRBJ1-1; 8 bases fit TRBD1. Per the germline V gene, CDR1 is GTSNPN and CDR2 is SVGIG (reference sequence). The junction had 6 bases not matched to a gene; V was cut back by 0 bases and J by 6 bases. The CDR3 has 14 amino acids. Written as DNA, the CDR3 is TGTGCCTGGAGTGTACTCGGACAGGGTGCTGAAGCTTTCTTT. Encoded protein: CAWSVLGQGAEAFF.

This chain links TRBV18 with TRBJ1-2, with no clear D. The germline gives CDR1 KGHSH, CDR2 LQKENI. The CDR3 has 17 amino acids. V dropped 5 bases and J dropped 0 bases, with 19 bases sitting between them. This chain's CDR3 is CASSSSPPTQSNYGYTF. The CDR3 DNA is TGTGCCAGCTCATCCTCCCCCCCGACACAGTCTAACTATGGCTACACCTTC.

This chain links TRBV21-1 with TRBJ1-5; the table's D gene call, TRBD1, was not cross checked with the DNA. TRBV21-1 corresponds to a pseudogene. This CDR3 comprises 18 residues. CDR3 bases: TGTGCCAGCAGCAAAGCAGGAAAAGGGGGCCTGGAAGAACAGCCCCAGCATTTT. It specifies CASSKAGKGGLEEQPQHF.

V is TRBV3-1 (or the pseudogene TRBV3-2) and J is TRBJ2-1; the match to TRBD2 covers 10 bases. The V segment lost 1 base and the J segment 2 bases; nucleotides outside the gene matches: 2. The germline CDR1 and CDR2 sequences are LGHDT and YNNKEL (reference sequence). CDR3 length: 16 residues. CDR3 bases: TGTGCCAGCAGCCAAGTAGCGGGGGGCACCTACAATGAGCAGTTCTTC. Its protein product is CASSQVAGGTYNEQFF.